Following are 28 T cell receptor beta chains from one sample sequenced in a study of T cell responses to AZD1222 COVID-19 vaccine. Assay used: immunoSEQ multiplex PCR; TCRdb lists only in-frame clones, some missing. The table includes about 120,000 clones, about 91% detected once. Sample: peripheral blood, taken 28 days after the second AZD1222 dose. These receptors were obtained from an adult who received the AZD1222 COVID-19 vaccine.

This chain connects TRBV2 to TRBJ1-2; the match to TRBD1 covers 9 bases. V was pared by 6 bases and J by 5 bases, with 7 bases of the junction left unmatched. The CDR3 is 14 residues long. CDR1 and CDR2 (germline): SNHLY, FYNNEI. The CDR3 bases are TGTGCCAGCAGCTCCACCGGGACAGGGTATGGCTACACCTTC. It specifies CASSSTGTGYGYTF.

The chain recombines TRBV11-2 with TRBJ2-1; TRBD2 agrees at 12 bases. The CDR3 has 17 amino acids. Germline-derived CDR1 and CDR2 are SGHAT and FQNNGV. Losses at the gene ends were 2 bases for V and 2 bases for J; bases not matched to a gene: 4. CDR3 coding DNA: TGTGCCAGCAGCTTAATTAGGACTAGCGGGGCCTACAATGAGCAGTTCTTC. As protein: CASSLIRTSGAYNEQFF.

The rearrangement uses TRBV18 and TRBJ1-1; possibly TRBD1 for D (6 bases). CDR1 is KGHSH, CDR2 LQKENI, per germline. The CDR3 is 16 residues long. V was pared by 6 bases and J by 4 bases, with 21 bases between. The CDR3 coding sequence is TGTGCCAGCTCGCCGACAGGAGCTAGTCTTCCCACTGAAGCTTTCTTT. Its translation is CASSPTGASLPTEAFF.

Only one count was recorded for this clone. This chain joins TRBV29-1 and TRBJ1-2; D ambiguous. The CDR3 consists of 11 residues. The V gene's germline CDR1 is SQVTM and CDR2 ANQGSEA. V shed 8 bases and J shed 6 bases, with 13 bases lying between them. In DNA, the CDR3 is TGCAGCTCTAACTCTCTGGATGGCTACACCTTC. It specifies CSSNSLDGYTF. The full variable domain, with the rest looked up from reference TRBV29-1 and TRBJ1-2, is SAVISQKPSRDICQRGTSLTIQCQVDSQVTMMFWYRQQPGQSLTLIATANQGSEATYESGFVIDKFPISRPNLTFSTLTVSNMSPEDSSIYLCSSNSLDGYTFGSGTRLTVV.

The J gene is TRBJ2-6, the V gene TRBV6-5; D is undetermined. The CDR3 is 13 residues long. Germline lookup yields CDR1 MNHEY and CDR2 SVGAGI. The V end was cut by 6 bases, the J end by 0 bases, with 3 bases between. Written as DNA, the CDR3 is TGTGCCAGCAGACCCTCTGGGGCCAACGTCCTGACTTTC. Residues: CASRPSGANVLTF.

In regard to this clone: The same CDR3 also results from other DNA sequences found in this sample. This chain connects TRBV12-3 or TRBV12-4 to TRBJ2-2, with no clear D. This CDR3 region has 13 residues. V dropped 5 bases and J dropped 0 bases, with 4 bases sitting between them. Here the CDR3 reads CASSPTNTGELFF. CDR3 nucleotide sequence: TGTGCCAGCAGTCCTACGAACACCGGGGAGCTGTTTTTT.

V and J are TRBV2 and TRBJ2-3; 8 bases line up with TRBD2. Looked up from germline, CDR1 is SNHLY and CDR2 is FYNNEI. Losses at the gene ends were 5 bases for V and 5 bases for J; bases not matched to a gene: 9. CDR3 length: 15 residues. The CDR3 DNA is TGTGCCAGCAGTACCCGGCGGGGGGCAGGAGATACGCAGTATTTT. Translated: CASSTRRGAGDTQYF.

The chain is built from TRBV7-9 and TRBJ2-7; 8 bases agree with TRBD1. The CDR3 extends over 15 amino acids. Germline values: CDR1 SEHNR, CDR2 FQNEAQ (reference sequence). The V segment lost 4 bases and the J segment 0 bases; nucleotides outside the gene matches: 5. CDR3 coding DNA: TGTGCCAGCAGCTCCGACAGGGGTTCCTCCTACGAGCAGTACTTC. Translated, it gives CASSSDRGSSYEQYF.

The chain employs TRBV28 and TRBJ1-4; 9 positions agree with TRBD1. Germline CDR1 and CDR2: MDHEN and SYDVKM. CDR3 length: 12 residues. The trim removed 8 bases at V and 7 bases at J, leaving 2 bases unmatched. DNA for the CDR3: TGTGCCAGCGACAGGGGGAGTGAAAAACTGTTTTTT. This sequence encodes CASDRGSEKLFF.

V is TRBV6-2 or TRBV6-3 and J is TRBJ1-1, with D possibly being TRBD1 (5 bases). Germline values: CDR1 MNHEY, CDR2 SVGEGT. The CDR3 runs 15 residues. V was cut by 0 bases and J by 1 base, with 9 bases left in between. CDR3 sequence reads: CASSYSSQGNTEAFF. The CDR3 region has the DNA TGTGCCAGCAGTTACTCGAGTCAGGGGAACACTGAAGCTTTCTTT.

The chain combines TRBV27 with TRBJ1-1; no firm D call. There are 11 residues in the CDR3. Germline V gene lookup returns CDR1 MNHEY and CDR2 SMNVEV (reference sequence). V was cut by 4 bases and J by 1 base, with 1 base left in between. The chain's CDR3 is CASSSNTEAFF. CDR3 coding DNA: TGTGCCAGCAGTTCGAACACTGAAGCTTTCTTT.

The gene calls are TRBV7-3 and TRBJ2-5; possibly TRBD1 for D (5 bases). Trimming cost V 5 bases and J 5 bases, with 15 bases left between them. This CDR3 is built from 14 residues. Germline CDR1 and CDR2: SGHTA and FQGTGA. CDR3 in DNA: TGTGCCAGCAGCCCAGGGCTAGACGGCGAGACCCAGTACTTC. Translated: CASSPGLDGETQYF.

The chain recombines TRBV18 with TRBJ2-7; 7 nucleotides agree with TRBD2. CDR1 is KGHSH, CDR2 LQKENI, per germline. V was clipped by 3 bases and J by 6 bases; unmatched bases: 8. The CDR3 has 14 residues. Here the CDR3 reads CASSPADGEGEQYF. CDR3 nucleotide sequence: TGTGCCAGCTCACCGGCAGATGGGGAGGGCGAGCAGTACTTC. Full variable domain (missing parts from reference TRBV18 and TRBJ2-7): NAGVMQNPRHLVRRRGQEARLRCSPMKGHSHVYWYRQLPEEGLKFMVYLQKENIIDESGMPKERFSAEFPKEGPSILRIQQVVRGDSAAYFCASSPADGEGEQYFGPGTRLTVT.

The chain employs TRBV11-3 and TRBJ2-1; D is unresolved. The V gene lost 0 bases and the J gene lost 6 bases, with 21 bases spanning the gap. The length of the CDR3 is 18 residues. CDR1 is SGHNT and CDR2 is YENEEA in the germline V gene. The CDR3 loop is CASSLDQGGTSRTNEQFF. The CDR3 nucleotides are TGTGCCAGCAGCTTAGATCAAGGTGGTACTTCTCGGACCAATGAGCAGTTCTTC.

V usage is TRBV5-1 and J usage is TRBJ2-7; 7 bases are shared with TRBD2. V lost 4 bases, J lost 3 bases, and 4 bases stayed unmatched. Per the germline V gene, CDR1 is SGHRS and CDR2 is YFSETQ. This CDR3 region has 13 residues. The CDR3 loop is CASSPGTIYEQYF. The CDR3 nucleotides read TGCGCCAGCAGCCCCGGGACTATCTACGAGCAGTACTTC.

The rearrangement joins TRBV6-6 to TRBJ2-2, with D possibly matching TRBD1 (7 bases). Per germline, CDR1 MNHNY and CDR2 SVGAGI (reference sequence). This CDR3 has 15 residues. Trimming removed 5 bases at V and 6 bases at J, with 16 bases between. CDR3 DNA: TGTGCCAGCAGTAAGAGGACAGGAGGGGCCGGGGAGCTGTTTTTT. This gives the protein CASSKRTGGAGELFF.

V is TRBV14 and J is TRBJ1-4, with a tentative D call TRBD1 (6 bases). The V gene lost 4 bases and the J gene lost 8 bases, with 17 bases spanning the gap. The CDR3 runs 15 residues. Germline CDR1 is SGHDN and CDR2 is FVKESK. The DNA for the CDR3 is TGTGCCAGCAGCCTCCGTTCAGGGGCGTCCGAAAAACTGTTTTTT. Translating it yields CASSLRSGASEKLFF.

V usage is TRBV4-2 and J usage is TRBJ1-4; maybe TRBD1 (5 bases). Germline V gives CDR1 LGHNA, CDR2 YNFKEQ. The length of the CDR3 is 14 residues. Trimming removed 5 bases at V and 12 bases at J, with 19 bases between. The CDR3 coding sequence is TGTGCCAGCAGCAAAATTGGACAAACGAACGAACTGTTTTTT. Translating gives CASSKIGQTNELFF.

The rearrangement links TRBV14 to TRBJ1-1; D not resolved. This CDR3 region has 12 residues. Germline CDR1 and CDR2: SGHDN and FVKESK. V shed 4 bases and J shed 5 bases, with 8 bases lying between them. For the CDR3, the DNA is TGTGCCAGCAGCCCCAGGAGGACTGAAGCTTTCTTT. Its translation is CASSPRRTEAFF.

The genes are TRBV7-9 and TRBJ2-1; the match to TRBD1 covers 8 bases. Germline V lookup: CDR1 SEHNR, CDR2 FQNEAQ (reference sequence). V lost 11 bases and J lost 4; bases outside the gene matches: 7. This CDR3 region has 13 residues. CDR3 nucleotide sequence: TGTGCCCTCGGACAGGGAAGGTACAATGAGCAGTTCTTC. Its protein is CALGQGRYNEQFF.

The rearrangement joins TRBV5-4 to TRBJ2-3; no reliable D call. The CDR3 runs 14 residues. Trimming took 1 base from V and 2 from J, leaving 8 bases between them. CDR1 SGHNT and CDR2 YYREEE come from the germline V gene (reference sequence). The CDR3: CASSLTESTDTQYF. CDR3 DNA: TGTGCCAGCAGCTTGACAGAATCCACAGATACGCAGTATTTT.

The chain couples TRBV19 to TRBJ2-2, with 8 bases matching TRBD1. The CDR3 has 15 amino acids. From germline, CDR1 is LNHDA and CDR2 SQIVND (reference sequence). V dropped 8 bases and J dropped 7; count of bases not matched to a gene: 12. CDR3 in amino acids: CASCPGQVVIGELFF. As DNA, the CDR3 is TGTGCCAGTTGTCCGGGACAGGTTGTAATCGGGGAGCTGTTTTTT.

The chain couples TRBV19 to TRBJ2-3; TRBD2 matches at 8 bases. CDR3 length equals 15 residues. Unmatched junction bases numbered 4, after V lost 4 bases and J lost 1 base. CDR1 and CDR2 from the germline V gene are LNHDA and SQIVND (reference sequence). In nucleotides, the CDR3 is TGTGCCAGTAGTAAGGGGCGGGGGGGCACAGATACGCAGTATTTT. Translation gives CASSKGRGGTDTQYF.

V usage is TRBV10-3 and J usage is TRBJ2-5, with 13 bases matching TRBD2. CDR1 is ENHRY and CDR2 is SYGVKD in the germline V gene. CDR3 length: 16 residues. After removal of 6 bases from V and 2 bases from J, the junction contained 6 bases not matched to a gene. In DNA form, the CDR3 reads TGTGCCATCAGATCCGGGACTAGCGGGACTCAAGAGACCCAGTACTTC. This gives the protein CAIRSGTSGTQETQYF.

The chain employs TRBV24-1 and TRBJ2-3, with TRBD2 identical over 7 bases. V lost 3 bases to trimming and J lost 4 bases; unmatched junction nucleotides: 6. The CDR3 totals 15 residues. The germline V gene encodes CDR1 KGHDR and CDR2 SFDVKD. The CDR3 region has the DNA TGTGCCACCAGTGATCTTGGCGGGGGAGCAGATACGCAGTATTTT. Translation: CATSDLGGGADTQYF.

The chain carries TRBV19 and TRBJ1-4, with D uncertain. The CDR3 totals 13 residues. In germline, CDR1 is LNHDA, CDR2 SQIVND (reference sequence). Trimming removed 1 base at V and 8 bases at J, with 8 bases between. The CDR3 DNA sequence: TGTGCCAGTAGTATAGGGGCTCGAGAAAAACTGTTTTTT. Translated, it gives CASSIGAREKLFF.

The gene calls are TRBV27 and TRBJ1-5, with D uncertain. Trimming removed 0 bases at V and 6 bases at J, with 12 bases between. The CDR3 has 15 residues. Germline V gene data show CDR1 as MNHEY and CDR2 as SMNVEV (reference sequence). The CDR3 DNA sequence: TGTGCCAGCAGTTTATCCGCAGGAGGAGGTCAGCCCCAGCATTTT. As protein: CASSLSAGGGQPQHF.

This clone was seen more than once but under ten times. DNA of the CDR3: TGTGCCATCAGTGAAATGGCCTCGCCGAACACTGAAGCTTTCTTT. Protein sequence: CAISEMASPNTEAFF. The J gene is TRBJ1-1, the V gene TRBV10-3; D uncertain. Trimming removed 3 bases at V and 1 base at J, with 12 bases between. CDR1 is ENHRY and CDR2 is SYGVKD in the germline V gene. The CDR3 has 15 residues.